The TCR beta chain described here comes from a study of blood T cell repertoires in COVID-19. Deletions cut 0 bases from V and 4 bases from J, with 9 bases between. The CDR3 is 14 amino acids. Germline loops: CDR1 LGHDT, CDR2 YNNKEL (reference sequence). This clone was detected only once. As processed by the authors: The assay estimated nucleated cells by amplifying reference gene primers. Assay used: immunoSEQ multiplex PCR; TCRdb lists only in-frame clones, some missing. The V and J calls and clone size come from that table; D and trimming were worked out from the DNA. The sample consists of 300,000 to 500,000 clones, over 75% of them appearing once.

This TCR was sampled from a woman aged 40 to 50 with acute COVID-19. The genes are TRBV3-1 (or the pseudogene TRBV3-2) and TRBJ1-2; a possible D gene is TRBD1 (6 bases). Sequencing input: PBMCs or T cells enriched from blood (not recorded which). As DNA, the CDR3 is TGTGCCAGCAGCCAAGACAGGGGTGGCTATGGCTACACCTTC. Residues: CASSQDRGGYGYTF.